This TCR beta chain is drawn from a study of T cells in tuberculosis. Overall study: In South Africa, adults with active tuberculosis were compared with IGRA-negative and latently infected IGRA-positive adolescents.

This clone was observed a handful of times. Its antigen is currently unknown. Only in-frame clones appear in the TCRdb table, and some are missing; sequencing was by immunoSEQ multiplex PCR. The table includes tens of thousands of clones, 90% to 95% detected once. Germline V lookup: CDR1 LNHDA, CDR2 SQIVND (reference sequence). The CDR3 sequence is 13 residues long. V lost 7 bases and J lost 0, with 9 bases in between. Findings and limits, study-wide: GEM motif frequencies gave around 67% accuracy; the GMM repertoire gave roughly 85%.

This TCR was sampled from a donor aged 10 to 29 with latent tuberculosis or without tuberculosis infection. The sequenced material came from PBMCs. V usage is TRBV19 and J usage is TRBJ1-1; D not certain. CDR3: CASNPGMNTEAFF. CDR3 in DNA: TGTGCCAGTAACCCAGGCATGAACACTGAAGCTTTCTTT. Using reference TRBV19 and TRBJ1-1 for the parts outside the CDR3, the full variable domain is DGGITQSPKYLFRKEGQNVTLSCEQNLNHDAMYWYRQDPGQGLRLIYYSQIVNDFQKGDIAEGYSVSREKKESFPLTVTSAQKNPTAFYLCASNPGMNTEAFFGQGTRLTVV.